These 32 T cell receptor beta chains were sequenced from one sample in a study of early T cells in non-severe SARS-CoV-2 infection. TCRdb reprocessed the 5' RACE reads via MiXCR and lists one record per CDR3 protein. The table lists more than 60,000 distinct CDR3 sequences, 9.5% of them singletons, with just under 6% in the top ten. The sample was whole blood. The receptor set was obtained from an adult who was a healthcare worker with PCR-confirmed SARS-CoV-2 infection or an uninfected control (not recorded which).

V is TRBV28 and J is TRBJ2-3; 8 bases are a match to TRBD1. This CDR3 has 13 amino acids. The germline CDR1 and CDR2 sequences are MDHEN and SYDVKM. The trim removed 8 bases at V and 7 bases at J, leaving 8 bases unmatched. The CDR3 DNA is TGTGCCAGCCAAGGGACAGGAAGAAATACGCAGTATTTT. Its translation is CASQGTGRNTQYF.

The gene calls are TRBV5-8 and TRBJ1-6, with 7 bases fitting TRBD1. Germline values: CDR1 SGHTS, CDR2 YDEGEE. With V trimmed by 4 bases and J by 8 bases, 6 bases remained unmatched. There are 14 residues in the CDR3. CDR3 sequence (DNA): TGTGCCAGCAGCCGTAGACAGGGCGATTCACCCCTCCACTTT. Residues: CASSRRQGDSPLHF.

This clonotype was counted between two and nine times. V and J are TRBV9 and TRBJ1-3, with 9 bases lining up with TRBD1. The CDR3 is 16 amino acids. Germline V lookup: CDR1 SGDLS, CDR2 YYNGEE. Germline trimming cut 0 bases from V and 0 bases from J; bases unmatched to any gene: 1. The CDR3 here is CASSVGTGASGNTIYF. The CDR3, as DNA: TGTGCCAGCAGCGTAGGGACAGGGGCCTCTGGAAACACCATATATTTT. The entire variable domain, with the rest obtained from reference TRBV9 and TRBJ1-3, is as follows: DSGVTQTPKHLITATGQRVTLRCSPRSGDLSVYWYQQSLDQGLQFLIQYYNGEERAKGNILERFSAQQFPDLHSELNLSSLELGDSALYFCASSVGTGASGNTIYFGEGSWLTVV.

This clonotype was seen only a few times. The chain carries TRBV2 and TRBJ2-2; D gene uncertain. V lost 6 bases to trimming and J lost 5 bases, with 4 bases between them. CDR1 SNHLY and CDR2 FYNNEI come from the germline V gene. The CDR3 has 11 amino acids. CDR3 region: CASRKTGELFF. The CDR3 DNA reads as TGTGCCAGCAGGAAGACCGGGGAGCTGTTTTTT. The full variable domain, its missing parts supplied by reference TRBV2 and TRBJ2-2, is EPEVTQTPSHQVTQMGQEVILRCVPISNHLYFYWYRQILGQKVEFLVSFYNNEISEKSEIFDDQFSVERPDGSNFTLKIRSTKLEDSAMYFCASRKTGELFFGEGSRLTVL.

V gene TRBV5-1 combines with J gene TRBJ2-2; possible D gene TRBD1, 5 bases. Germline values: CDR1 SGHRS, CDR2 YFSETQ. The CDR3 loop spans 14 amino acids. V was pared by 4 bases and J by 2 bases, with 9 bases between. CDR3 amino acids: CASSGALNTGELFF. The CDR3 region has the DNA TGCGCCAGCAGCGGGGCCCTAAACACCGGGGAGCTGTTTTTT.

In DNA form, the CDR3 reads TGTGCCACCAGTGAACCAACTAGCGGGGGGACCACAGATACGCAGTATTTT. Residues: CATSEPTSGGTTDTQYF. This chain joins TRBV24-1 and TRBJ2-3; 12 positions agree with TRBD2. Unmatched junction bases numbered 6, after V lost 4 bases and J lost 2 bases. There are 17 residues in the CDR3. CDR1 is KGHDR, CDR2 SFDVKD, per germline.

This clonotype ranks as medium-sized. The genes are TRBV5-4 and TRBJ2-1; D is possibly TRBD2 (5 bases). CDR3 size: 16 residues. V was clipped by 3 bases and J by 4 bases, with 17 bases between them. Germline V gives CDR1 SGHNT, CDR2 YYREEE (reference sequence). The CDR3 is CASSSLAATGYNEQFF. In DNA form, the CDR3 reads TGTGCCAGCAGCTCCTTAGCTGCGACGGGATACAATGAGCAGTTCTTC.

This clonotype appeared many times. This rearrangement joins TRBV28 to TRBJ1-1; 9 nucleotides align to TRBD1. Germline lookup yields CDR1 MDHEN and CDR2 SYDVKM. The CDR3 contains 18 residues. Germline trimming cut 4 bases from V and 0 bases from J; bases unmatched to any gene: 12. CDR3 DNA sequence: TGTGCCAGCAGTTCCTCTTTCGGACAGGGGACTATGAACACTGAAGCTTTCTTT. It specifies CASSSSFGQGTMNTEAFF.

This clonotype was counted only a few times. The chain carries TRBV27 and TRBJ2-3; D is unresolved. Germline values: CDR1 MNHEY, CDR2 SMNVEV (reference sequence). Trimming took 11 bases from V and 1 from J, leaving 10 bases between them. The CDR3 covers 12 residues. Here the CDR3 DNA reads TGTGCCTCCCGAACCCGCACAGATACGCAGTATTTT. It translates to CASRTRTDTQYF.

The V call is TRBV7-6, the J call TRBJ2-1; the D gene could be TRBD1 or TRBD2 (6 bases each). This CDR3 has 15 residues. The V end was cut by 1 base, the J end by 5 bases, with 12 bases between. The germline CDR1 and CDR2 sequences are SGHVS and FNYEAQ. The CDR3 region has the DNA TGTGCCAGCAGCTTAGAATGGGGGGCGGACAATGAGCAGTTCTTC. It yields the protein CASSLEWGADNEQFF.

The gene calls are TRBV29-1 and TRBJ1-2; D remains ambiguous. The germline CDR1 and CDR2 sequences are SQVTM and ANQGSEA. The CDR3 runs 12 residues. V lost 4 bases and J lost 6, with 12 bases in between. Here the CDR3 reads CSVVRDKDGYTF. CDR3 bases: TGCAGCGTTGTCCGAGACAAGGATGGCTACACCTTC.

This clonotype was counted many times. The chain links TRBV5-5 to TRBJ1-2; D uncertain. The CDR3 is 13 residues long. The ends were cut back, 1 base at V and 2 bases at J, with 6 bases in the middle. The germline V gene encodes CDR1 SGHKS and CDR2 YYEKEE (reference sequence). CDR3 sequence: CASSLWQNYGYTF. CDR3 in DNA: TGTGCCAGCAGCTTGTGGCAGAACTATGGCTACACCTTC.

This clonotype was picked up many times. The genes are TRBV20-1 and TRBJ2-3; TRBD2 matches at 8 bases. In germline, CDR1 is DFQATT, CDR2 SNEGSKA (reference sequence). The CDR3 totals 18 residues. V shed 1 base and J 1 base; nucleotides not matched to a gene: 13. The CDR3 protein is CSARGYSGNYERTDTQYF. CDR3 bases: TGCAGTGCTAGAGGATATAGCGGGAACTATGAGCGCACAGATACGCAGTATTTT.

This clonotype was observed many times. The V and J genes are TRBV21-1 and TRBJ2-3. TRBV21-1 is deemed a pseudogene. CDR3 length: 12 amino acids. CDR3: CASSKAEDTQYF. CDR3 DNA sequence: TGTGCCAGCAGCAAAGCCGAAGATACGCAGTATTTT.

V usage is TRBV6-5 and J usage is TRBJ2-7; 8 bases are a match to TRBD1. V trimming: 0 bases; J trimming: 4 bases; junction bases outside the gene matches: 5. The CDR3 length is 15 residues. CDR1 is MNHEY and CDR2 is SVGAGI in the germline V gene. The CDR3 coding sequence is TGTGCCAGCAGTTACTCCGGCCAGGGGGCTTACGAGCAGTACTTC. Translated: CASSYSGQGAYEQYF.

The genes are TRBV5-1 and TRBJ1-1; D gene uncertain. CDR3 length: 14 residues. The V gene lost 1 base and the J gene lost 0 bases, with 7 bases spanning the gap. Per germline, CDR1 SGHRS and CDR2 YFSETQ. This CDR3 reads CASSLTRMNTEAFF. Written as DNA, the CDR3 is TGCGCCAGCAGCTTGACCCGCATGAACACTGAAGCTTTCTTT.

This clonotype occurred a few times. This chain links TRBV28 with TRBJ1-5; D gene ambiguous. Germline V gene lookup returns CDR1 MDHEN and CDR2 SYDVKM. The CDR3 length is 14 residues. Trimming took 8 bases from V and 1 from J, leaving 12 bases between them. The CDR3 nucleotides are TGTGCCAGCTCTTACGAGGGAAGCAATCAGCCCCAGCATTTT. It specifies CASSYEGSNQPQHF.

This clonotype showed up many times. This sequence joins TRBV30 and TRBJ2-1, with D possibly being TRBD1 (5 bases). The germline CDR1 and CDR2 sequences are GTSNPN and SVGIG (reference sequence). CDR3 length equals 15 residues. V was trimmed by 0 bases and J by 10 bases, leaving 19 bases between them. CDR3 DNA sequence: TGTGCCTGGAGTGTTCCCATCCAGGGCCCACGCGAGCAGTTCTTC. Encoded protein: CAWSVPIQGPREQFF.

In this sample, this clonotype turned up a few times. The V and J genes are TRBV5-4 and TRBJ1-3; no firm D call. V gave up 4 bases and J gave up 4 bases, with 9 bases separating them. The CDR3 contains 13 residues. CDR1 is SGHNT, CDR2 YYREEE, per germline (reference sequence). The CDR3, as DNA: TGTGCCAGCAGCCCTTCTGTCGGAAACACCATATATTTT. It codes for CASSPSVGNTIYF.

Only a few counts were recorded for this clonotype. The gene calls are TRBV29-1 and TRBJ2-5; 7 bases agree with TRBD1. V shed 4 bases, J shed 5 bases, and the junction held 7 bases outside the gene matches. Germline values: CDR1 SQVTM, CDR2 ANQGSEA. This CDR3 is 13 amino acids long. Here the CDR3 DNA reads TGCAGCGTTGTAGAAGGGGGCATCGAGACCCAGTACTTC. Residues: CSVVEGGIETQYF.

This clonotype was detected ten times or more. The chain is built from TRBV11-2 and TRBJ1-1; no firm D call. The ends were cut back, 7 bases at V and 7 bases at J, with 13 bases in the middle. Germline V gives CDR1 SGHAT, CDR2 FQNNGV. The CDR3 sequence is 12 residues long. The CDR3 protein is CASTPAPLEAFF. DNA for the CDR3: TGTGCCAGCACCCCCGCCCCACTTGAAGCTTTCTTT. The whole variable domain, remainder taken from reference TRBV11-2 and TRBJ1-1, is EAGVAQSPRYKIIEKRQSVAFWCNPISGHATLYWYQQILGQGPKLLIQFQNNGVVDDSQLPKDRFSAERLKGVDSTLKIQPAKLEDSAVYLCASTPAPLEAFFGQGTRLTVV.

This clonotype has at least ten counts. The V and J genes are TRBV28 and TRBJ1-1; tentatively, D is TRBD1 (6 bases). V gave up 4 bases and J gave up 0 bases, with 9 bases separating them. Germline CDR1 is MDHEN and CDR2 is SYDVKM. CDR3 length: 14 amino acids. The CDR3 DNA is TGTGCCAGCAGTTCAGGACAGATGAACACTGAAGCTTTCTTT. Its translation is CASSSGQMNTEAFF.

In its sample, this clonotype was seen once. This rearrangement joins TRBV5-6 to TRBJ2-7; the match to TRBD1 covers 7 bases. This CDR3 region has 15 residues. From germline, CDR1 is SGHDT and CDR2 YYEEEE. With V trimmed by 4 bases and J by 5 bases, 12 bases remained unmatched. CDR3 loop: CASSPGHRGLHEQYF. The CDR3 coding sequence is TGTGCCAGCAGCCCAGGCCACAGGGGATTGCACGAGCAGTACTTC.

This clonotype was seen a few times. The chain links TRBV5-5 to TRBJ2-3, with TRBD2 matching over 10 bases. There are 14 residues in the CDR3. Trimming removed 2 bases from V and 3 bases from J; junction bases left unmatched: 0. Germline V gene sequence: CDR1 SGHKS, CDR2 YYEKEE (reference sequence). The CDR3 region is CASSFSGGTDTQYF. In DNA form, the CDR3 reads TGTGCCAGCAGCTTTAGCGGGGGGACAGATACGCAGTATTTT.

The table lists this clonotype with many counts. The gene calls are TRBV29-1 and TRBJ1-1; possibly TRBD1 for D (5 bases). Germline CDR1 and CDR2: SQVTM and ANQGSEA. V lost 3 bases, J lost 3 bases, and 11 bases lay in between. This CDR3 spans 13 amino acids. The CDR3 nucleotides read TGCAGCGTTGACTGGGGGGACGACACTGAAGCTTTCTTT. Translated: CSVDWGDDTEAFF.

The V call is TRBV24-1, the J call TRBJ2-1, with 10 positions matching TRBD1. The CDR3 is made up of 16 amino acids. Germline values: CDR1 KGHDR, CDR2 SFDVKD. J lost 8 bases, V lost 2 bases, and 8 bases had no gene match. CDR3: CATSDSGTGEWDEQFF. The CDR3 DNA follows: TGTGCCACCAGTGATTCCGGGACAGGGGAATGGGATGAGCAGTTCTTC.

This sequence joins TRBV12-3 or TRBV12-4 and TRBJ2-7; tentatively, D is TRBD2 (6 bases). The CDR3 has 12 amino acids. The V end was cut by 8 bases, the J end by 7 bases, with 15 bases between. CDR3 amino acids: CASRRVIGEQYF. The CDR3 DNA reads TGTGCCAGCCGGAGGGTTATCGGGGAGCAGTACTTC.

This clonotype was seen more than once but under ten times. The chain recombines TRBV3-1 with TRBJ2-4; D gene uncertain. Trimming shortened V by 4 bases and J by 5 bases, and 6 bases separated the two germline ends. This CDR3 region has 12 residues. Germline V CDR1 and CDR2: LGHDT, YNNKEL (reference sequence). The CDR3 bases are TGTGCCAGCAGCCGGGTTGAAAACATTCAGTACTTC. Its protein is CASSRVENIQYF. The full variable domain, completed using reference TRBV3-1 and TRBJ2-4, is DTAVSQTPKYLVTQMGNDKSIKCEQNLGHDTMYWYKQDSKKFLKIMFSYNNKELIINETVPNRFSPKSPDKAHLNLHINSLELGDSAVYFCASSRVENIQYFGAGTRLSVL.

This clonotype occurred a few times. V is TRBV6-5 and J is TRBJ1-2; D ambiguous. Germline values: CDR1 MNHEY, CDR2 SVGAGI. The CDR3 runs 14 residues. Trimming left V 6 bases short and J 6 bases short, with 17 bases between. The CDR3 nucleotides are TGTGCCAGCAGCTCCCGGCAGGCCGGAGATGGCTACACCTTC. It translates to CASSSRQAGDGYTF.

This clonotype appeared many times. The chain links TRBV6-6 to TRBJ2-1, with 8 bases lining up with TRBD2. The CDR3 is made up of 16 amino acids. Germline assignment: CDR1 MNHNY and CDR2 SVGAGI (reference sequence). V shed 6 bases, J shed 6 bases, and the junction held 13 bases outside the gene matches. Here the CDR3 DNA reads TGTGCCAGCAGCCCGCGGAAGCGGGAGTGGGTCAATGAGCAGTTCTTC. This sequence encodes CASSPRKREWVNEQFF.

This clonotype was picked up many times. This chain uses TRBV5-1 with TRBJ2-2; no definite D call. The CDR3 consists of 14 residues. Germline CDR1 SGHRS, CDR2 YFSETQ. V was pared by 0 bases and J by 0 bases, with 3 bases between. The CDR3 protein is CASSLVANTGELFF. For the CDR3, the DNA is TGCGCCAGCAGCTTGGTTGCGAACACCGGGGAGCTGTTTTTT.

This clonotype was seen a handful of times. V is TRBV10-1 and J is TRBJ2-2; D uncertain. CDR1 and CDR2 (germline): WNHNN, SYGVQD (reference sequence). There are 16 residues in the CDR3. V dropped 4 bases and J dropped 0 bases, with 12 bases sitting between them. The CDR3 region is CASSAVSAANTGELFF. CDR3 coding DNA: TGCGCCAGCAGTGCTGTTTCCGCCGCGAACACCGGGGAGCTGTTTTTT.